This T cell receptor (beta chain) was sequenced for a study of blood T cell repertoires in COVID-19. Repertoires were generated with immunoSEQ multiplex PCR, while TCRdb's copy carries only in-frame clones and drops some. The sample has over 75,000 clones; roughly 78% are singletons. The CDR3 sequence is 14 residues long. Germline assignment: CDR1 SQVTM and CDR2 ANQGSEA. Trimming took 6 bases from V and 2 from J; bases not matched to a gene: 5. The TCR sequence derives from a woman of 80 years or more with acute or convalescent COVID-19. The sequenced sample was peripheral blood. The chain carries TRBV29-1 and TRBJ1-5; 9 nucleotides line up with TRBD1. Here the CDR3 reads CSVGTGSGNQPQHF. DNA of the CDR3: TGCAGCGTCGGGACAGGGTCCGGCAATCAGCCCCAGCATTTT.